This T cell receptor (beta chain) was recovered during a study of blood T cells in healthy people across ages. Study-level points and caveats: Estimates of diversity drawn from one million T cells were considered underestimates.

Using a J-beta primer mix together with a sample-barcoded 5' primer, a second PCR was run for roughly 6 to 12 cycles. Each cDNA molecule received a tag from a template-switch adaptor that had 12 random nucleotides. TCRdb re-derived calls from the 5' RACE reads in MiXCR, one entry per CDR3 protein. The sample lists about 1,400,000 distinct CDR3 sequences, roughly 40% seen once, with 7% to 9% in the top ten. In its sample, this clonotype was seen a few times. Its specificity is unknown. Sequenced input: blood. The receptor was isolated from a woman aged 18-29 years in good health.

The CDR3 nucleotides read TGTGCCATCATAGAGACTAACACCGGGGAGCTGTTTTTT. The encoded protein is CAIIETNTGELFF. This chain joins TRBV10-3 and TRBJ2-2; D call uncertain. This CDR3 comprises 13 residues. CDR1 ENHRY and CDR2 SYGVKD come from the germline V gene. Trimming cost V 7 bases and J 2 bases, with 8 bases left between them.